Listed below are T cell receptor beta chains from one sample, sequenced in a study of blood T cell repertoires in COVID-19. Only in-frame clones appear in the TCRdb table, and some are missing; sequencing was by immunoSEQ multiplex PCR. The sample has over 250,000 clones, more than 80% seen once. What was sequenced was PBMCs or T cells enriched from blood (not recorded which). These receptors were taken from a young woman who had recovered from COVID-19. The CDR3 runs from the conserved cysteine through the conserved F or W. A D gene is named only where the DNA matches it firmly. Size tells how often a clone was seen (once, few, many) or the class of an expanded clone, and some rows leave it out.

>TRBD1|TRBV3-1/TRBV3-2|-|TRBJ1-1
TGTGCCAGCAGCAAAACTTGCCGGGACAGGAGCATGAACACTGAAGCTTTCTTT
CASSKTCRDRSMNTEAFF
>-|TRBV30|-|TRBJ1-2
TGTGCCTGCACAGCGACGGAGGGACACTATGGCTACACCTTC
CACTATEGHYGYTF
>TRBD1|TRBV19|-|TRBJ1-5
TGTGCCAGTAGTCCAAGGACAGGTAGCAATCAGCCCCAGCATTTT
CASSPRTGSNQPQHF
>TRBD1|TRBV10-1|-|TRBJ1-6
TGCGCCAGCAGCGGACAGGTTAATTCACCCCTCCACTTT
CASSGQVNSPLHF
>TRBD1|TRBV9|-|TRBJ2-7
TGTGCCAGCAGCGTAGCTAGAGGACAGGGCATCTACGAGCAGTACTTC
CASSVARGQGIYEQYF
>-|TRBV6-2/TRBV6-3|-|TRBJ2-1
TGTGCCAGCAGTTTGATGGCAGGATACAATGAGCAGTTCTTC
CASSLMAGYNEQFF
>TRBD1|TRBV28|-|TRBJ1-6
TGTGCCAGCAGTTTATGGGACAGGGGTTCACCCCTCCACTTT
CASSLWDRGSPLHF
>TRBD1|TRBV4-2|few|TRBJ2-2
TGTGCCAGCAGCCTCGAGGGCGGTAGGGGGCACTCCGGGGAGCTGTTTTTT
CASSLEGGRGHSGELFF
>TRBD2|TRBV7-2|-|TRBJ2-7
TGTGCCAGCAGCCAGGGGACTAGCGGGAGAAGCGAGCAGTACTTC
CASSQGTSGRSEQYF
>-|TRBV19|-|TRBJ1-6
TGTGCCAGTGCCCAGGGCGGGGGGTCACCCCTCCACTTT
CASAQGGGSPLHF
>TRBD1|TRBV2|-|TRBJ1-6
TGTGCCAGCAGACCTGAACAGGGGAATTCACCCCTCCACTTT
CASRPEQGNSPLHF
>-|TRBV7-7|-|TRBJ2-7
TGTGCTAGCAGCCCCTCGTTAACTCTCTCCTACGAGCAGTACTTC
CASSPSLTLSYEQYF
>-|TRBV7-3|-|TRBJ2-7
TGTGCCAGCAGCTTAGAGGCAGTCCAGGGGAACGAGCAGTACTTC
CASSLEAVQGNEQYF
>-|TRBV9|-|TRBJ1-3
TGTGCCACAGACAAGACACACTTTATAGGAAACACCATATATTTT
CATDKTHFIGNTIYF
>TRBD1|TRBV5-6|-|TRBJ1-6
TGTGCCAGCAGCATAGACAGGGGGAATTCACCCCTCCACTTT
CASSIDRGNSPLHF
>TRBD1|TRBV6-5|-|TRBJ1-1
TGTGCCAGCAGTTACGCCCCGGGACAGCGAACAACTGAAGCTTTCTTT
CASSYAPGQRTTEAFF
>-|TRBV28|-|TRBJ1-2
TGTGCCAGCAGTTTACGAGCCGACAGGCGAGGCTACACCTTC
CASSLRADRRGYTF
>TRBD1|TRBV7-2|-|TRBJ2-7
TGTGCCAGCAGCTTACAGGGGGACGAGCAGTACTTC
CASSLQGDEQYF